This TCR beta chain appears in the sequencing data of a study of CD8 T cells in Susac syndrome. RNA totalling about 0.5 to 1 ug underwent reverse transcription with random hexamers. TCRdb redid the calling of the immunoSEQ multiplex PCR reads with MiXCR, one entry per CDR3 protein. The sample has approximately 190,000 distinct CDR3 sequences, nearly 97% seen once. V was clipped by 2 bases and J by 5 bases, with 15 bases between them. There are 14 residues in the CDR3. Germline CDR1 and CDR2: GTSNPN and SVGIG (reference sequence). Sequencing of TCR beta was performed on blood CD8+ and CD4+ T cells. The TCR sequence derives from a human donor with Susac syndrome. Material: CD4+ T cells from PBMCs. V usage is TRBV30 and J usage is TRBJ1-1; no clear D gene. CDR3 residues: CAWSPARWRTEAFF. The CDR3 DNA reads TGTGCCTGGAGTCCGGCTCGTTGGCGAACTGAAGCTTTCTTT.